A single sample gave rise to the 25 T cell receptor beta chains below, sequenced in a study of blood T cell repertoires in COVID-19. Generated by immunoSEQ multiplex PCR, the TCRdb table keeps only in-frame clones and is missing some. The sample yields more than 50,000 clones, around 83% seen once. Sequenced: peripheral blood. The receptors come from a woman aged 55-69 years with acute or convalescent COVID-19.

J is TRBJ2-1 and V is TRBV6-5; the match to TRBD2 covers 9 bases. The CDR3 sequence is 13 residues long. Per the germline V gene, CDR1 is MNHEY and CDR2 is SVGAGI. With 6 bases clipped from V and 9 bases from J, the junction kept 6 bases outside the gene matches. This CDR3 is CASSSTSGREQFF. CDR3 nucleotide sequence: TGTGCCAGCAGCTCCACTAGCGGGCGTGAGCAGTTCTTC.

This clone showed up just a few times. The chain couples TRBV28 to TRBJ1-6; TRBD1 might be the D (5 bases). Germline CDR1 and CDR2: MDHEN and SYDVKM. CDR3 length equals 15 residues. V was pared by 3 bases and J by 7 bases, with 13 bases between. The CDR3 bases are TGTGCCAGCAGTTTTCGCCCCTCAGGGAATTCACCCCTCCACTTT. Translated, it gives CASSFRPSGNSPLHF.

In this sample, this clone turned up a few times. The CDR3 protein is CASSVSNTGELFF. In DNA, the CDR3 is TGTGCCAGCAGCGTAAGCAACACCGGGGAGCTGTTTTTT. V and J are TRBV9 and TRBJ2-2; D call uncertain. V was trimmed by 1 base and J by 2 bases, leaving 3 bases between them. The germline V gene has CDR1 SGDLS and CDR2 YYNGEE. The CDR3 loop spans 13 amino acids.

This sequence joins TRBV18 and TRBJ1-2; D gene uncertain. Deletions cut 1 base from V and 6 bases from J, with 9 bases between. CDR3 length: 13 residues. Germline-derived CDR1 and CDR2 are KGHSH and LQKENI. This CDR3 reads CASSPRGSDGYTF. Here the CDR3 DNA reads TGTGCCAGCTCACCACGAGGGTCGGATGGCTACACCTTC.

This sequence joins TRBV27 and TRBJ1-1; possibly TRBD1 for D (5 bases). Germline loops: CDR1 MNHEY, CDR2 SMNVEV (reference sequence). V lost 7 bases to trimming and J lost 12 bases, with 21 bases between them. This CDR3 spans 13 amino acids. The CDR3 reads CASTPGGRGESFF. CDR3 in DNA: TGTGCCAGCACCCCCGGGGGTCGCGGTGAGTCTTTCTTT.

V gene TRBV29-1 combines with J gene TRBJ2-1; 12 bases fit TRBD2. The V gene's germline CDR1 is SQVTM and CDR2 ANQGSEA. After removal of 4 bases from V and 10 bases from J, the junction contained 11 bases not matched to a gene. There are 15 residues in the CDR3. CDR3 in DNA: TGCAGCGTTGGGCCTAGCGGGAGGGCCTCTCGGGAGCAGTTCTTC. Translating it yields CSVGPSGRASREQFF.

This clone was seen just once. V and J are TRBV2 and TRBJ1-2; D is undetermined. CDR3 length: 14 residues. Germline CDR1 is SNHLY and CDR2 is FYNNEI. Trimming shortened V by 3 bases and J by 3 bases, and 11 bases separated the two germline ends. CDR3 DNA sequence: TGTGCCAGCAGTGAGGGAGGGATACACTATGGCTACACCTTC. As protein: CASSEGGIHYGYTF.

This chain uses TRBV3-1 (or the pseudogene TRBV3-2) with TRBJ2-1, with 7 bases matching TRBD2. CDR3 size: 14 residues. The germline gives CDR1 LGHDT, CDR2 YNNKEL (reference sequence). The trim removed 5 bases at V and 7 bases at J, leaving 8 bases unmatched. For the CDR3, the DNA is TGTGCCAGCAGCGGGATGGGACTAAGGAATGAGCAGTTCTTC. Translating it yields CASSGMGLRNEQFF.

The CDR3 DNA reads as TGTGCCAGCAGTTTTAGCGGGAGCTACAATGAGCAGTTCTTC. It specifies CASSFSGSYNEQFF. The chain links TRBV6-5 to TRBJ2-1; 9 bases align to TRBD2. V was clipped by 4 bases and J by 3 bases; unmatched bases: 1. In germline, CDR1 is MNHEY, CDR2 SVGAGI. The CDR3 extends over 14 amino acids.

This clone was found once. The gene calls are TRBV12-5 and TRBJ2-7; perhaps TRBD1 as D (5 bases). V lost 0 bases, J lost 3 bases, and 12 bases lay in between. The CDR3 length is 15 residues. From germline, CDR1 is LGHNT and CDR2 FRNRAP. The CDR3 DNA follows: TGTGCTAGTGGTTTGGTTGGTGGGGCTGGCTACGAGCAGTACTTC. Protein: CASGLVGGAGYEQYF.

The chain links TRBV5-1 to TRBJ2-3; 8 nucleotides match TRBD1. The ends lost 4 bases at V and 3 bases at J; junction bases unmatched: 10. This CDR3 has 16 amino acids. Looked up from germline, CDR1 is SGHRS and CDR2 is YFSETQ. The CDR3: CASSTGQGVGTDTQYF. The CDR3 DNA is TGCGCCAGCAGCACCGGACAGGGAGTGGGTACAGATACGCAGTATTTT.

V usage is TRBV28 and J usage is TRBJ1-1; TRBD1 aligns across 7 bases. The V and J ends lost 1 base and 4 bases, in that order; junction bases with no gene match: 3. The germline CDR1 and CDR2 sequences are MDHEN and SYDVKM. CDR3 length: 14 amino acids. The CDR3, as DNA: TGTGCCAGCAGTTTATCACAGGGGCTCACTGAAGCTTTCTTT. Translating gives CASSLSQGLTEAFF.

CDR3 nucleotides: TGTGCCAGCAGCCGGGCGGGAACTGGAAACACCATATATTTT. Amino acids: CASSRAGTGNTIYF. V gene TRBV7-6 combines with J gene TRBJ1-3; D is unclear. Germline V gene sequence: CDR1 SGHVS, CDR2 FNYEAQ. V was clipped by 5 bases and J by 2 bases, with 10 bases between them. This CDR3 has 14 residues.

V usage is TRBV7-9 and J usage is TRBJ1-4; 7 positions agree with TRBD1. V dropped 1 base and J dropped 6; count of bases not matched to a gene: 5. Looked up from germline, CDR1 is SEHNR and CDR2 is FQNEAQ (reference sequence). The CDR3 is 15 amino acids. CDR3 amino acids: CASSLGGQAYEKLFF. CDR3 nucleotide sequence: TGTGCCAGCAGCTTAGGTGGACAGGCCTATGAAAAACTGTTTTTT.

The rearrangement joins TRBV29-1 to TRBJ2-3; TRBD2 aligns across 10 bases. The CDR3 loop spans 20 amino acids. Germline loops: CDR1 SQVTM, CDR2 ANQGSEA. V lost 6 bases, J lost 4 bases, and 25 bases stayed unmatched. This CDR3 is CSVAFYPGTSVPSPSDTQYF. The CDR3 region has the DNA TGCAGCGTCGCATTTTATCCCGGGACTAGCGTACCCTCGCCATCAGATACGCAGTATTTT.

The V call is TRBV9, the J call TRBJ1-2, with D maybe TRBD1 (6 bases). The germline V gene has CDR1 SGDLS and CDR2 YYNGEE. The CDR3 consists of 13 residues. Deletions cut 4 bases from V and 8 bases from J, with 15 bases between. In DNA form, the CDR3 reads TGTGCCAGCAGCTTCGGACAGAATGGGGGCTACACCTTC. This gives the protein CASSFGQNGGYTF.

The count of this clone is one. The chain recombines TRBV6-5 with TRBJ1-2; TRBD1 might be the D (5 bases). The germline CDR1 and CDR2 sequences are MNHEY and SVGAGI. CDR3 size: 14 residues. Trimming removed 7 bases at V and 4 bases at J, with 16 bases between. The CDR3 spells CASTPLYGGYGYTF. CDR3 DNA: TGTGCCAGCACGCCTCTCTACGGGGGCTATGGCTACACCTTC.

The V gene is TRBV30, the J gene TRBJ2-7, with D possibly being TRBD2 (5 bases). Per germline, CDR1 GTSNPN and CDR2 SVGIG (reference sequence). V was pared by 4 bases and J by 7 bases, with 11 bases between. The CDR3 totals 11 residues. The CDR3 DNA follows: TGTGCCTGGACTACCGGGGTTGAGCAGTACTTC. Translation gives CAWTTGVEQYF.

The chain uses TRBV6-1 and TRBJ1-1; D is possibly TRBD1 (6 bases). Deletions cut 1 base from V and 6 bases from J, with 15 bases between. This CDR3 contains 15 residues. Germline values: CDR1 MNHNS, CDR2 SASEGT. The DNA for the CDR3 is TGTGCCAGCAGTGAAGTTCGGGGGGCCGGCGCTGAAGCTTTCTTT. Protein product: CASSEVRGAGAEAFF.

This chain uses TRBV7-6 with TRBJ2-1, with a possible D match to TRBD1 (5 bases). The germline V gene encodes CDR1 SGHVS and CDR2 FNYEAQ. This CDR3 spans 13 amino acids. Trimming removed 5 bases at V and 3 bases at J, with 8 bases between. As DNA, the CDR3 is TGTGCCAGCAGCGGTCAGGGCTACAATGAGCAGTTCTTC. Protein product: CASSGQGYNEQFF.

The chain combines TRBV6-5 with TRBJ2-3; D perhaps matches TRBD1 (6 bases). Trimming took 0 bases from V and 1 from J, leaving 11 bases between them. The V gene's germline CDR1 is MNHEY and CDR2 SVGAGI. The CDR3 has 16 amino acids. CDR3 coding DNA: TGTGCCAGCAGTTACTCGACAGGTCCTGGCACAGATACGCAGTATTTT. As protein: CASSYSTGPGTDTQYF.

The sample holds one count of this clone. The chain recombines TRBV19 with TRBJ2-2; 8 bases are a match to TRBD1. CDR1 LNHDA and CDR2 SQIVND come from the germline V gene (reference sequence). The CDR3 is 16 residues long. J was trimmed by 4 bases and V by 5 bases; bases with no gene match: 9. CDR3 sequence (DNA): TGTGCCAGTAGTCCCAGGACAGGGTGGTTCACCGGGGAGCTGTTTTTT. Its translation is CASSPRTGWFTGELFF.

The chain uses TRBV6-5 and TRBJ2-7, with D possibly matching TRBD1 (6 bases). Looked up from germline, CDR1 is MNHEY and CDR2 is SVGAGI. This CDR3 has 15 amino acids. V was shortened by 6 bases and J by 2 bases, with 17 bases between the two germline ends. DNA for the CDR3: TGTGCCAGCAGCCCGGCCAGGACAGTCACCTACGAGCAGTACTTC. Amino acids: CASSPARTVTYEQYF.

The J gene is TRBJ1-1, the V gene TRBV19; tentatively, D is TRBD1 (5 bases). This CDR3 spans 15 amino acids. V lost 6 bases and J 0 bases, leaving 14 bases between the germline ends. From germline, CDR1 is LNHDA and CDR2 SQIVND (reference sequence). CDR3 sequence reads: CASREHRSMNTEAFF. The DNA of the CDR3 is TGTGCCAGTAGAGAACACAGGTCGATGAACACTGAAGCTTTCTTT.

This clone was detected once. This rearrangement joins TRBV6-1 to TRBJ2-3, with TRBD2 matching over 12 bases. From germline, CDR1 is MNHNS and CDR2 SASEGT. Trimming at V came to 6 bases and at J to 1 base, leaving 5 bases not matched to a gene. This CDR3 has 16 amino acids. CDR3 sequence (DNA): TGTGCCAGCAGGGAAAGACTAGCGGGAGGCACAGATACGCAGTATTTT. Translation gives CASRERLAGGTDTQYF.